This T cell receptor (beta chain) was recorded in a study of PD-L1 blockade in urothelial cancer. About the research overall: The study started patients on atezolizumab at some point between 2013 and 2014, giving 1,200 mg intravenously every 3 weeks.

This sample's time point: peripheral blood 6 weeks after treatment start. Patients were living with locally advanced or metastatic urothelial carcinoma. Each individual provided 1 to 8 samples (taken pretreatment and on-treatment). Synthetic templates analogous to TCR were spiked into all PCRs individually. Sequencing used immunoSEQ multiplex PCR; TCRdb keeps in-frame clones, though not all of them. The sample contains around 110,000 clones, about 89% of which appear only once. Trimming took 0 bases from V and 4 from J, leaving 5 bases between them. Germline CDR1 ENHRY, CDR2 SYGVKD. The CDR3 covers 13 residues.

The receptor comes from a man between 60 and 75 years old with urothelial cancer. The gene calls are TRBV10-3 and TRBJ2-3; D not resolved. This sample comprised PBMCs, obtained around atezolizumab (anti-PD-L1) treatment. The CDR3 DNA reads TGTGCCATCAGTGAGTCGAGCGCAGATACGCAGTATTTT. Its translation: CAISESSADTQYF.